This TCR beta chain was obtained from a study of T cells expressing NK-cell markers. TCRdb processed the 5' RACE reads again and assigns one entry to each CDR3 protein, with no DNA. The sample has 130,000 to 150,000 distinct CDR3 sequences. The germline V gene encodes CDR1 KGHSH and CDR2 LQKENI. This CDR3 contains 15 residues. The receptor's source is a man aged 18 to 29 in good health. This chain connects TRBV18 to TRBJ2-3; lacking DNA, the TRBD1 call made by TCRdb goes unchecked. The sample consisted of blood T cells: a sorted CD56 or NKG2C T cell subset, CD4+ or CD8+ T cells, or bulk PBMC T cells (not recorded which). The CDR3 is CASSVTGASTDTQYF.